This T cell receptor beta chain comes out of a study of control samples from healthy donors and cancer patients. CDR1 SGHVS and CDR2 FQNEAQ come from the germline V gene. The CDR3 runs to 15 residues. Trimming shortened V by 2 bases and J by 3 bases, and 13 bases separated the two germline ends. Sequencing used immunoSEQ multiplex PCR; TCRdb keeps in-frame clones, though not all of them. This sample carries about 92,000 clones, 82% of them seen once, and the ten largest clones take 8.5% to 10%. The origin of this receptor is a woman aged 55-69 years in good health. The rearrangement links TRBV7-8 to TRBJ1-1; TRBD1 might be the D (6 bases). Specimen: blood. CDR3 DNA: TGTGCCAGCAGCTTATTGGGGGGGGCAGACACTGAAGCTTTCTTT. Protein: CASSLLGGADTEAFF.